This T cell receptor (beta chain) was sequenced in a study of naive and memory T cell subsets. Overnight CMV lysate stimulation of fresh PBMCs defined donor CMV status by CD4+ IFNgamma. Both TRBC1 and TRBC2 were covered by a beta constant-region primer of two equimolar oligonucleotides. A 12-nucleotide UMI and the SP2 primer were added to the cDNA 3' end by oligonucleotide ligation. TCRdb reprocessed the UMI-ligation and nested PCR reads via MiXCR and lists one record per CDR3 protein. The sample lists about 80,000 distinct CDR3 sequences, around 14% occurring once. The study, taken as a whole, reports: Each distinct alpha or beta sequence counts as one clonotype.

The CDR3 spans 15 residues. V was cut by 4 bases and J by 5 bases, with 13 bases left in between. Germline CDR1 reads SGHRS; CDR2 reads YFSETQ. This clonotype was seen repeatedly, ten times or more. Its antigen is unknown. This clonotype was obtained from a human donor in good health. V is TRBV5-1 and J is TRBJ1-6; D remains ambiguous. Sequenced sample: central memory CD4+ T cells from blood. CDR3: CASSRSSGNNSPLHF. The CDR3 nucleotides read TGCGCCAGCAGCCGAAGTTCCGGCAATAATTCACCCCTCCACTTT.